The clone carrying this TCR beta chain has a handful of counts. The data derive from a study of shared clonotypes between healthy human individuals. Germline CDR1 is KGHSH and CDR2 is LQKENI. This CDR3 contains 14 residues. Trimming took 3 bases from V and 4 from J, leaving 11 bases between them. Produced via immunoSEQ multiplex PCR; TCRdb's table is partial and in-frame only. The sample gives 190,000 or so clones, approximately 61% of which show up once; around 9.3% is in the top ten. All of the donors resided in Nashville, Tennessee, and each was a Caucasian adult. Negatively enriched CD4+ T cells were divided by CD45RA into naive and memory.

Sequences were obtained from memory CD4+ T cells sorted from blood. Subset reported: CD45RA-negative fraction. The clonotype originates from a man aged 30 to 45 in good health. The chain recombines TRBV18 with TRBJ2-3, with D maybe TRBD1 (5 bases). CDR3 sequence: CASSPTQGSDTQYF. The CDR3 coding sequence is TGTGCCAGCTCACCGACCCAGGGTTCAGATACGCAGTATTTT.